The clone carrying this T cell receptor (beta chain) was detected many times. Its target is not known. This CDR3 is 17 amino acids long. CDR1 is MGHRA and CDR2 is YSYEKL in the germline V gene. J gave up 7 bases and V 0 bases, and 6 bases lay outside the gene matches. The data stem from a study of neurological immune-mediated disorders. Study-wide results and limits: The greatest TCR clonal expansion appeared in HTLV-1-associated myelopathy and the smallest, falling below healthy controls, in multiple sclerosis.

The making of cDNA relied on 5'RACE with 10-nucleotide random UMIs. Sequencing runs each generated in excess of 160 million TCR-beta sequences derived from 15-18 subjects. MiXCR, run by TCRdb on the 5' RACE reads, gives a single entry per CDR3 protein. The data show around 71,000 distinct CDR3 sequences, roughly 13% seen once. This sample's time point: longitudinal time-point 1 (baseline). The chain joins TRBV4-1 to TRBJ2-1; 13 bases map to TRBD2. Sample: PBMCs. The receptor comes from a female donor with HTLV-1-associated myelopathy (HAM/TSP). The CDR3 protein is CASSQDTSGGAWNEQFF. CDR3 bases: TGCGCCAGCAGCCAAGATACTAGCGGGGGGGCGTGGAATGAGCAGTTCTTC.